The next 6 T cell receptor beta chains were all read from a single sample in a study of neurological immune-mediated disorders (dated by TCRdb to between 2018 and 2020). Preparation of the library involved 5' RACE. The instrument given in TCRdb is Illumina HiSeq 2500. The raw public reads went through TCRdb reprocessing: fastp at Q25, MiXCR clone calling, in-frame beta chains kept. Rows are combined by CDR3 protein, so each entry shows the most common genes and DNA. This sample has about 66,000 distinct CDR3 sequences in its table, and about 4.2% of those were observed once. The biggest ten clones account for under 1.5% of the sample. What was sequenced was PBMCs. The receptors were sampled from a man aged 25-45 years with multiple sclerosis.

This clonotype was recorded many times. The rearrangement joins TRBV7-9 to TRBJ1-2; no reliable D call. This CDR3 region has 15 residues. The germline gives CDR1 SEHNR, CDR2 FQNEAQ (reference sequence). The V and J ends lost 1 base and 4 bases respectively, with 13 bases between them. The DNA for the CDR3 is TGTGCCAGCAGCTTAGTACTGTCCGGGGTCTATGGCTACACCTTC. This sequence encodes CASSLVLSGVYGYTF.

This clonotype appeared many times. This chain connects TRBV12-3 or TRBV12-4 to TRBJ2-1, with TRBD2 matching 9 bases. V lost 7 bases to trimming and J lost 6 bases; unmatched junction nucleotides: 7. CDR3 length equals 14 residues. DNA for the CDR3: TGTGCCAGCACCAGACTAGCGGAATCCAATGAGCAGTTCTTC. Its translation: CASTRLAESNEQFF.

This clonotype was recorded many times. This sequence joins TRBV12-3 or TRBV12-4 and TRBJ2-1; 11 bases align to TRBD2. Trimming took 7 bases from V and 7 from J; bases not matched to a gene: 6. The CDR3 is 14 amino acids. The CDR3 reads CASTVAGGPNEQFF. CDR3 in DNA: TGTGCCAGCACTGTAGCGGGGGGGCCGAATGAGCAGTTCTTC.

A note on this clonotype: One end of the junction is discordant with germline, which a read error may explain. V is TRBV6-6 and J is TRBJ2-1; no definite D call. This CDR3 has 12 amino acids. Germline V gene lookup returns CDR1 MNHNY and CDR2 SVGAGI (reference sequence). CDR3: CASSYPGDSPIF. The CDR3 region has the DNA TGTGCCAGCAGTTACCCAGGCGATTCCCCAATCTTC.

This clonotype was seen many times. In DNA, the CDR3 is TGTGCCAGCAGCCGTGCGGGACAGGGGGCTTACGAGCAGTACTTC. This encodes CASSRAGQGAYEQYF. The chain joins TRBV7-2 to TRBJ2-7; 12 nucleotides align to TRBD1. V lost 5 bases, J lost 4 bases, and 6 bases stayed unmatched. CDR3 length: 15 amino acids. In germline, CDR1 is SGHTA, CDR2 FQGNSA.

This clonotype was observed many times. The rearrangement links TRBV4-3 to TRBJ1-6, with D possibly matching TRBD1 (5 bases). Germline V gene lookup returns CDR1 LGHNA and CDR2 YSLEER. The CDR3 spans 15 residues. Trimming shortened V by 4 bases and J by 9 bases, and 16 bases separated the two germline ends. The CDR3 DNA reads TGCGCCAGCAGCCGAGGGACCCTCATTGGTTCACCCCTCCACTTT. It specifies CASSRGTLIGSPLHF.